A selection of T cell receptor beta chains follows, all from one sample in a study of T cells after yellow fever vaccination. TCRdb reprocessed the 5' RACE reads via MiXCR and lists one record per CDR3 protein. The sample shows fewer than 400,000 distinct CDR3 sequences, around 6.4% of them seen only once. The sample was PBMCs, taken 5 days after the yellow fever booster vaccination. The receptor source for this set is a man aged 25 to 45 who received the YFV17D yellow fever vaccine. The CDR3 runs from the conserved cysteine through the conserved F or W. A D gene is named only where the DNA matches it firmly. Only some rows state a clone size, as once, few, many or a class for expanded clones.

>TRBV10-3|TRBJ2-1|NA|NA
TGTGCCATCAGTGGATCCAATGAGCAGTTCTTC
CAISGSNEQFF
>TRBV20-1|TRBJ2-1|many|NA
TGCAGTGCTAGACAGGACACCTACAATGAGCAGTTCTTC
CSARQDTYNEQFF
>TRBV20-1|TRBJ1-4|NA|NA
TGCAGTGCCCCGCAGGGAAAACTGTTTTTT
CSAPQGKLFF
>TRBV18|TRBJ2-4|NA|NA
TGTGCCAGCTCACCGCGGCCCGGGGACCTAGCCAAAAACATTCAGTACTTC
CASSPRPGDLAKNIQYF
>TRBV6-1|TRBJ2-6|NA|TRBD2
TGTGCCAGCAGTACGGCGGGGGGGTCTGGGGCCAACGTCCTGACTTTC
CASSTAGGSGANVLTF
>TRBV20-1|TRBJ1-2|many|NA
TGCAGTGCTAGAGATTCGGCAGAGCTCTATGGCTACACCTTC
CSARDSAELYGYTF
>TRBV12-5|TRBJ2-1|many|NA
TGTGCTAGTGCCCGAGCAGACTCCTACAATGAGCAGTTCTTC
CASARADSYNEQFF
>TRBV7-2|TRBJ1-1|few|NA
TGTGCCAGCAGCTTAGTCAGGGGACAAAAACTGAACACTGAAGCTTTCTTT
CASSLVRGQKLNTEAFF
>TRBV29-1|TRBJ2-7|few|NA
TGCAGCGTTGGAAGGAGTAGCGGCACTTCCTACGAGCAGTACTTC
CSVGRSSGTSYEQYF
>TRBV3-1|TRBJ2-1|many|NA
TGTGCCAGCAGTAAGACTAGTTTATATGAGCAGTTCTTC
CASSKTSLYEQFF
>TRBV10-1|TRBJ2-1|NA|TRBD2
TGCGCCAGCAGCGGACTAGCGTTCTACAATGAGCAGTTCTTC
CASSGLAFYNEQFF
>TRBV5-1|TRBJ2-2|NA|TRBD2
TGCGCCAGCAGCCCACAGGGTCGAAGGCTAGCGGGAGTGAGTACCGGGGAGCTGTTTTTT
CASSPQGRRLAGVSTGELFF
>TRBV2|TRBJ2-3|many|TRBD2
TGTGCCAGCAGTGTTGAGCGGGAGGGCCGGGATACGCAGTATTTT
CASSVEREGRDTQYF
>TRBV6-2/TRBV6-3|TRBJ2-2|few|NA
TGTGCCAGCAGTTTCCGGGGGAGAGCGAACACCGGGGAGCTGTTTTTT
CASSFRGRANTGELFF
>TRBV19|TRBJ2-7|few|TRBD1
TGTGCCAGTAGTACCACCGGACAGGGGTACTACGAGCAGTACTTC
CASSTTGQGYYEQYF
>TRBV5-5|TRBJ2-1|many|NA
TGTGCCACCCACCCGGACGGATCCTCCTACAATGAGCAGTTCTTC
CATHPDGSSYNEQFF
>TRBV20-1|TRBJ2-7|many|NA
TGCAGTGCTAGAGCACAGGGGACTTCTGAGCAGTACTTC
CSARAQGTSEQYF
>TRBV12-3/TRBV12-4|TRBJ2-3|many|TRBD1
TGTGCCAGCACCCTAACAGGGGTCACAGATACGCAGTATTTT
CASTLTGVTDTQYF
>TRBV6-4|TRBJ2-1|few|NA
TGTGCCATCGACCCCCCGGCTGGTAACAATGAGCAGTTCTTC
CAIDPPAGNNEQFF
>TRBV7-2|TRBJ1-3|many|TRBD1
TGTGCCAGCAGCTATCAGCAGGGGGGAGGAAACACCATATATTTT
CASSYQQGGGNTIYF
>TRBV7-6|TRBJ2-3|few|TRBD2
TGTGCCAGCAGCTTAGTGGTTAGCGGGGGTTCCTACACAGATACGCAGTATTTT
CASSLVVSGGSYTDTQYF
>TRBV20-1|TRBJ2-3|few|TRBD2
TGCAGTGCTAGAAAGGGACTAGCGGGAGGCGCTGCTACGCAGTATTTT
CSARKGLAGGAATQYF
>TRBV5-1|TRBJ2-2|NA|NA
TGCGCCAGCAGCTTGGAACAGGGTCCCACCGGGGAGCTGTTTTTT
CASSLEQGPTGELFF
>TRBV20-1|TRBJ2-5|many|NA
TGCAGTGCTTCCATCAGGTTACAGTACCAAGAGACCCAGTACTTC
CSASIRLQYQETQYF
>TRBV7-8|TRBJ2-3|few|NA
TGTGCCAGCAGCATCCCGCAGGCCACGCAGTGTTTT
CASSIPQATQCF
>TRBV15|TRBJ2-5|many|NA
TGTGCCACCAGCAGAGGGGACGGGACCCTCCAAGAGACCCAGTACTTC
CATSRGDGTLQETQYF
>TRBV4-3|TRBJ2-1|few|NA
TGCGCCAGCAGCCAAGATGGCGCGGGATGGTACAATGAGCAGTTCTTC
CASSQDGAGWYNEQFF
>TRBV7-6|TRBJ2-3|few|NA
TGTGCCAGCAGCTTAGAGACGGGACCTATAACAGATACGCAGTATTTT
CASSLETGPITDTQYF
>TRBV6-5|TRBJ2-2|NA|NA
TGTGCCAGCAGTTCCCCCCGGAGCACCGGGGAGCTGTTTTTT
CASSSPRSTGELFF
>TRBV5-1|TRBJ2-1|many|NA
TGCGCCAGCAGCCCCCGAAACCTCAATGAGCAGTTCTTC
CASSPRNLNEQFF
>TRBV6-5|TRBJ1-5|few|TRBD1
TGTGCCAGCTCCGTACAGGGGTCTTATAGCAATCAGCCCCAGCATTTT
CASSVQGSYSNQPQHF
>TRBV3-1|TRBJ2-4|NA|TRBD2
TGTACCAGCAGCCAAGGCCAGCGGGAGTTAAACATTCAGTACTTC
CTSSQGQRELNIQYF
>TRBV29-1|TRBJ2-7|many|TRBD2
TGCAGCGCCTTGGGAGGGATCTACGAGCAGTACTTC
CSALGGIYEQYF
>TRBV7-2|TRBJ2-3|many|NA
TGTGCCAGCAGCCCAGGACAGAACACAGATACGCAGTATTTT
CASSPGQNTDTQYF
>TRBV9|TRBJ2-7|many|NA
TGTGCCAGCAGCGCCGGACGTACAATAAGGTTCGAGCAGTACTTC
CASSAGRTIRFEQYF
>TRBV20-1|TRBJ1-2|few|NA
TGCAGTGCTAGAGCACCAGATGGCTACACCTTC
CSARAPDGYTF
>TRBV10-2|TRBJ2-5|NA|NA
TGCGCCAGCAGTGAGTGGGGGCCCGAAGAGACCCAGTACTTC
CASSEWGPEETQYF
>TRBV27|TRBJ2-7|few|TRBD2
TGTGCCAGCCATAGCGGGAGGGCACACCGCGAGCAGTACTTC
CASHSGRAHREQYF